The 15 T cell receptor beta chains below were found in one sample sequenced in a study of blood T cell repertoires in COVID-19. Assay: immunoSEQ multiplex PCR; the TCRdb copy retains only in-frame clones and omits some. The repertoire includes around 42,000 clones, about 82% of them detected once, and more than 30% sits in the top ten. Sequenced input: peripheral blood. The source of these receptors is an elderly man with active or convalescent COVID-19.

The V and J genes are TRBV7-9 and TRBJ2-7, with 8 bases identical to TRBD1. Unmatched junction bases numbered 1, after V lost 4 bases and J lost 2 bases. Germline loops: CDR1 SEHNR, CDR2 FQNEAQ (reference sequence). CDR3 length equals 13 residues. CDR3 region: CASSSTGAYEQYF. CDR3 sequence (DNA): TGTGCCAGCAGCTCGACAGGGGCCTACGAGCAGTACTTC.

The rearrangement uses TRBV9 and TRBJ2-5; TRBD2 matches at 8 bases. From germline, CDR1 is SGDLS and CDR2 YYNGEE. CDR3 length equals 15 residues. The J segment lost 5 bases and the V segment lost 0 bases, leaving 6 bases of the junction unmatched. CDR3 DNA sequence: TGTGCCAGCAGCGTAGCGGGAGGGCCATGGGAGACCCAGTACTTC. This sequence encodes CASSVAGGPWETQYF.

The V call is TRBV20-1, the J call TRBJ2-2; no definite D call. CDR3 length equals 13 residues. Germline-derived CDR1 and CDR2 are DFQATT and SNEGSKA (reference sequence). Trimming stripped 3 bases from V and 6 bases from J, with 11 bases between. CDR3 bases: TGCAGTGCTAGTCCTCGCGTGGCCGGGGAGCTGTTTTTT. It yields the protein CSASPRVAGELFF.

This chain joins TRBV4-3 and TRBJ1-1; 8 bases align to TRBD1. The CDR3 is 14 amino acids. The trim removed 6 bases at V and 7 bases at J, leaving 10 bases unmatched. Looked up from germline, CDR1 is LGHNA and CDR2 is YSLEER. In DNA, the CDR3 is TGCGCCAGCAGTTTCATTGGACAGGGCGGTGAAGCTTTCTTT. It specifies CASSFIGQGGEAFF.

V and J are TRBV9 and TRBJ1-5; weak D call: TRBD1 (6 bases). This CDR3 contains 15 residues. V lost 0 bases and J 7 bases, leaving 14 bases between the germline ends. Germline V gene sequence: CDR1 SGDLS, CDR2 YYNGEE. CDR3 sequence: CASSVGGGLGQPQHF. The CDR3 bases are TGTGCCAGCAGCGTAGGGGGGGGGCTCGGCCAGCCCCAGCATTTT.

This clone was observed once. Other DNA sequences in the same sample also yield this CDR3. The rearrangement joins TRBV2 to TRBJ2-7; 7 nucleotides agree with TRBD2. Per germline, CDR1 SNHLY and CDR2 FYNNEI. The V segment lost 8 bases and the J segment 6 bases; nucleotides outside the gene matches: 13. This CDR3 spans 14 amino acids. The CDR3 loop reads CASVGSLATAEQYF. The CDR3 DNA sequence: TGTGCCAGCGTTGGTTCACTAGCGACGGCCGAGCAGTACTTC.

V gene TRBV28 combines with J gene TRBJ2-2, with D perhaps TRBD1 (6 bases). Germline CDR1 and CDR2: MDHEN and SYDVKM. The V end was cut by 6 bases, the J end by 5 bases, with 7 bases between. The CDR3 is made up of 12 amino acids. The CDR3 bases are TGTGCCAGCAGCCAGGGGACCGGGGAGCTGTTTTTT. Protein sequence: CASSQGTGELFF. Drawing the rest from reference TRBV28 and TRBJ2-2, the complete variable domain is DVKVTQSSRYLVKRTGEKVFLECVQDMDHENMFWYRQDPGLGLRLIYFSYDVKMKEKGDIPEGYSVSREKKERFSLILESASTNQTSMYLCASSQGTGELFFGEGSRLTVL.

The V gene is TRBV27, the J gene TRBJ2-7; D gene unclear. Trimming stripped 6 bases from V and 1 base from J, with 4 bases between. Per the germline V gene, CDR1 is MNHEY and CDR2 is SMNVEV (reference sequence). This CDR3 spans 11 amino acids. CDR3 nucleotides: TGTGCCAGCAGCCCTTCCTACGAGCAGTACTTC. It encodes CASSPSYEQYF.

V and J are TRBV20-1 and TRBJ1-2, with D possibly matching TRBD1 (6 bases). Germline V lookup: CDR1 DFQATT, CDR2 SNEGSKA (reference sequence). The germline V and J ends were trimmed by 6 bases and 5 bases, with 13 bases remaining between them. This CDR3 region has 12 residues. The DNA for the CDR3 is TGCAGTGCGAGTGGACAGAGATATGGCTACACCTTC. This sequence encodes CSASGQRYGYTF.

This sequence joins TRBV21-1 and TRBJ1-4. TRBV21-1 is described as a pseudogene. This CDR3 spans 18 amino acids. DNA for the CDR3: TGTGCCAGCAGCTCCCACGGGGTCGGGGTAATGCGGAATGAAAAACTGTTTTTT. This translates into CASSSHGVGVMRNEKLFF.

The chain carries TRBV5-1 and TRBJ2-7; D may be TRBD1 (5 bases). This CDR3 has 13 residues. The germline V gene encodes CDR1 SGHRS and CDR2 YFSETQ. Deletions cut 3 bases from V and 6 bases from J, with 13 bases between. In nucleotides, the CDR3 is TGCGCCAGCAGCTCCCGGGCCCAGGGCGAGCAGTACTTC. It is translated as CASSSRAQGEQYF.

This clone was seen only once. The V and J genes are TRBV9 and TRBJ2-3; 11 positions agree with TRBD2. CDR3 length: 16 amino acids. Unmatched junction bases numbered 4, after V lost 0 bases and J lost 4 bases. Germline loops: CDR1 SGDLS, CDR2 YYNGEE. The CDR3, as DNA: TGTGCCAGCAGCGTAGATAGCGGGGGGGTTGCAGATACGCAGTATTTT. Protein: CASSVDSGGVADTQYF. The variable domain in full, with the rest retrieved from reference TRBV9 and TRBJ2-3, is DSGVTQTPKHLITATGQRVTLRCSPRSGDLSVYWYQQSLDQGLQFLIQYYNGEERAKGNILERFSAQQFPDLHSELNLSSLELGDSALYFCASSVDSGGVADTQYFGPGTRLTVL.

V and J are TRBV7-9 and TRBJ1-4; 11 nucleotides align to TRBD1. The CDR3 contains 15 residues. Germline lookup yields CDR1 SEHNR and CDR2 FQNEAQ (reference sequence). Unmatched junction bases numbered 1, after V lost 0 bases and J lost 7 bases. The CDR3 loop is CASSLAGQGVEKLFF. The CDR3 DNA follows: TGTGCCAGCAGCTTAGCGGGACAGGGGGTTGAAAAACTGTTTTTT. Full variable domain (missing parts from reference TRBV7-9 and TRBJ1-4): DTGVSQNPRHKITKRGQNVTFRCDPISEHNRLYWYRQTLGQGPEFLTYFQNEAQLEKSRLLSDRFSAERPKGSFSTLEIQRTEQGDSAMYLCASSLAGQGVEKLFFGSGTQLSVL.

This chain links TRBV6-2 or TRBV6-3 with TRBJ2-1; TRBD2 aligns across 14 bases. CDR3 length: 16 amino acids. Germline values: CDR1 MNHEY, CDR2 SVGEGT. With V trimmed by 5 bases and J by 3 bases, 3 bases remained unmatched. CDR3 in DNA: TGTGCCAGCAGTCACGGGACTAGCGGGGGCTACAATGAGCAGTTCTTC. This codes for CASSHGTSGGYNEQFF.

The chain joins TRBV3-1 (or the pseudogene TRBV3-2) to TRBJ1-1, with TRBD1 as a possible D gene (6 bases). CDR3 length equals 13 residues. The germline V and J ends were trimmed by 4 bases and 10 bases, with 16 bases remaining between them. Germline V CDR1 and CDR2: LGHDT, YNNKEL (reference sequence). Written as DNA, the CDR3 is TGTGCCAGCAGCCGACCCGGGACAAATCTAGCTTTCTTT. Translating gives CASSRPGTNLAFF.